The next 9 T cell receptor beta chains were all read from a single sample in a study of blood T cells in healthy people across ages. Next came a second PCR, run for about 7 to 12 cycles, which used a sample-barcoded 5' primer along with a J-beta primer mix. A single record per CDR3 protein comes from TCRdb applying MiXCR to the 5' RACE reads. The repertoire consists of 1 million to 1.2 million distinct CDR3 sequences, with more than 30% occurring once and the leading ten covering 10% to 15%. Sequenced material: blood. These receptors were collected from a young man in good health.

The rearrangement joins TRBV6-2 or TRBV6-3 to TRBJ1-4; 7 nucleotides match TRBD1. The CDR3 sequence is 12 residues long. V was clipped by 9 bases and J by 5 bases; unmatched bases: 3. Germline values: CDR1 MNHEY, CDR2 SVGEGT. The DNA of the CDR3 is TGTGCCAGTAAACAGGGGAATGAAAAACTGTTTTTT. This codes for CASKQGNEKLFF.

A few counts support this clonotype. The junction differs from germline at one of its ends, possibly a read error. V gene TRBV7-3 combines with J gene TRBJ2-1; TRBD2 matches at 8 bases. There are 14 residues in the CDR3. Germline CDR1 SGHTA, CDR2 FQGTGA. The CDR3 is CASSLTSAFNGQFF. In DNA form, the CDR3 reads TGTGCCAGCAGTCTGACTAGCGCCTTCAATGGGCAGTTCTTC.

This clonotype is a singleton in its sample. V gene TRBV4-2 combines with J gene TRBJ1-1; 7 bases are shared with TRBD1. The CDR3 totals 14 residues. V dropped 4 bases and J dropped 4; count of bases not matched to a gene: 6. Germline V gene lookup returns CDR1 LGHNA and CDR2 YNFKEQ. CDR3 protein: CASSRETGFTEAFF. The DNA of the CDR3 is TGTGCCAGCAGCCGAGAGACAGGGTTCACTGAAGCTTTCTTT.

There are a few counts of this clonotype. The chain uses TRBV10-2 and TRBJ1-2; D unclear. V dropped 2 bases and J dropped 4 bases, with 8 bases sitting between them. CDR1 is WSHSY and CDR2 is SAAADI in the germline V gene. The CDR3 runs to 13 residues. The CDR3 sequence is CASSEIAAYGYTF. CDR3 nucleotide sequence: TGCGCCAGCAGTGAGATAGCCGCCTATGGCTACACCTTC.

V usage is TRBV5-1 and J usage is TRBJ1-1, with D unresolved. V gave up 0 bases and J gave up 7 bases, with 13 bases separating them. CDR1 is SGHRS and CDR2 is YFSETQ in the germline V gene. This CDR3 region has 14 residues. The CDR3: CASSLVFGDLEAFF. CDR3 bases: TGCGCCAGCAGCTTGGTGTTCGGGGATCTTGAAGCTTTCTTT.

This chain's CDR3 is CASKGDTENQPQHF. In DNA, the CDR3 is TGTGCCAGCAAAGGGGACACAGAAAATCAGCCCCAGCATTTT. The gene calls are TRBV2 and TRBJ1-5; a weak D match, TRBD1 (6 bases). Per germline, CDR1 SNHLY and CDR2 FYNNEI. V shed 7 bases and J shed 4 bases, with 14 bases lying between them. The CDR3 has 14 residues.

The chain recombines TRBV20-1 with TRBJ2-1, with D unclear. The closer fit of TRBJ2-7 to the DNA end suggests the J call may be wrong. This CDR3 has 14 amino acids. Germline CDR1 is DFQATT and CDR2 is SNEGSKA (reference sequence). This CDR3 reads CSARWQDSYNEQYF. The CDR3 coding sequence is TGCAGTGCTAGGTGGCAGGATTCCTACAATGAGCAGTACTTC.

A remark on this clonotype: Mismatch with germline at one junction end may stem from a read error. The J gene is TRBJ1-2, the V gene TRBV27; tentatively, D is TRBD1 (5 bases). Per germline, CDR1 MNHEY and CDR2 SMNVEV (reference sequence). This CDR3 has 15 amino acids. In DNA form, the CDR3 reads TGTGCCAACAGTTTATCGGGGCAGGGAGCCTATGGCTACACCTTC. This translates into CANSLSGQGAYGYTF.

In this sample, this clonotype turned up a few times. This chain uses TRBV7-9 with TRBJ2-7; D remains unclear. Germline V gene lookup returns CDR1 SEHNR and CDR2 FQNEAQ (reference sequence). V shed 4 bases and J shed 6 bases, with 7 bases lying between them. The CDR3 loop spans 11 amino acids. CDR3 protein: CASSSSPEQYF. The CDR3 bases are TGTGCCAGCAGCTCCAGTCCCGAGCAGTACTTC. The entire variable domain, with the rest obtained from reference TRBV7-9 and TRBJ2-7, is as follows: DTGVSQNPRHKITKRGQNVTFRCDPISEHNRLYWYRQTLGQGPEFLTYFQNEAQLEKSRLLSDRFSAERPKGSFSTLEIQRTEQGDSAMYLCASSSSPEQYFGPGTRLTVT.